This entry lists 17 T cell receptor beta chains sequenced from one sample in a study of blood T cell repertoires in COVID-19. Assay used: immunoSEQ multiplex PCR; TCRdb lists only in-frame clones, some missing. The data contain about 270,000 clones, roughly nine tenths of them seen just once; the ten biggest clones take up 2% to 2.5%. Sequences were obtained from PBMCs or T cells enriched from blood (not recorded which). The receptors here all came from a woman younger than 30 who had recovered from COVID-19.

The J gene is TRBJ1-2, the V gene TRBV5-1; D possibly corresponds to TRBD1 (6 bases). The CDR3 has 17 residues. V was clipped by 4 bases and J by 6 bases, with 25 bases between them. The germline V gene encodes CDR1 SGHRS and CDR2 YFSETQ. The CDR3 DNA reads TGCGCCAGCAGCGGAATACCGGGACAAGAAACGTCGGATGGCTACACCTTC. Amino acid sequence: CASSGIPGQETSDGYTF.

The V gene is TRBV6-5, the J gene TRBJ1-6; tentatively, D is TRBD1 (6 bases). Germline values: CDR1 MNHEY, CDR2 SVGAGI. The CDR3 is 13 residues long. Trimming pared 6 bases from V and 4 bases from J, leaving 7 bases between. The CDR3 DNA sequence: TGTGCCAGCAGGGACAGTTATAATTCACCCCTCCACTTT. Translated: CASRDSYNSPLHF.

In its sample, this clone was seen once. V usage is TRBV12-3 or TRBV12-4 and J usage is TRBJ1-1; D is undetermined. This CDR3 contains 12 residues. V was cut by 2 bases and J by 7 bases, with 8 bases left in between. CDR3 region: CASSLRPGEAFF. The CDR3 nucleotides are TGTGCCAGCAGTTTAAGGCCAGGTGAAGCTTTCTTT.

This clone was picked up a small number of times. V usage is TRBV5-6 and J usage is TRBJ2-3, with 13 bases matching TRBD2. This CDR3 contains 16 residues. V shed 4 bases and J 4 bases; nucleotides not matched to a gene: 6. Germline loops: CDR1 SGHDT, CDR2 YYEEEE. This CDR3 is CASSATTSGGADTQYF. CDR3 nucleotides: TGTGCCAGCAGCGCAACTACTAGCGGGGGGGCAGATACGCAGTATTTT.

J is TRBJ1-4 and V is TRBV18; D remains unclear. The CDR3 has 15 residues. Germline V gene data show CDR1 as KGHSH and CDR2 as LQKENI. Trimming took off 3 bases at V and 3 bases at J, with 11 bases between the two ends. CDR3 residues: CASSPAGAANEKLFF. Written as DNA, the CDR3 is TGTGCCAGCTCACCCGCCGGCGCGGCTAATGAAAAACTGTTTTTT.

The chain joins TRBV2 to TRBJ2-1, with 7 bases aligning to TRBD1. The CDR3 runs 13 residues. The germline V gene encodes CDR1 SNHLY and CDR2 FYNNEI. V was clipped by 7 bases and J by 6 bases; unmatched bases: 6. This CDR3 reads CASNGQVFNEQFF. The CDR3 DNA is TGTGCCAGCAACGGACAGGTTTTCAATGAGCAGTTCTTC.

The rearrangement links TRBV10-1 to TRBJ1-3, with 9 bases fitting TRBD1. V dropped 8 bases and J dropped 4; count of bases not matched to a gene: 6. The CDR3 length is 14 residues. Germline lookup yields CDR1 WNHNN and CDR2 SYGVQD (reference sequence). Here the CDR3 DNA reads TGCGCCAGCGGGGACAGGGTCGGAGGAAACACCATATATTTT. As protein: CASGDRVGGNTIYF.

The rearrangement links TRBV10-3 to TRBJ2-3; D not certain. Germline V lookup: CDR1 ENHRY, CDR2 SYGVKD. This CDR3 has 12 residues. V lost 8 bases and J 3 bases, leaving 9 bases between the germline ends. The CDR3 DNA is TGTGCCATCGCTTCTAGTACAGATACGCAGTATTTT. Amino acid sequence: CAIASSTDTQYF.

V and J are TRBV9 and TRBJ1-4, with D tentatively TRBD1 (6 bases). Germline values: CDR1 SGDLS, CDR2 YYNGEE. Trimming cost V 2 bases and J 0 bases, with 11 bases left between them. This CDR3 contains 16 residues. The CDR3 is CASSVGALPTNEKLFF. The CDR3 DNA follows: TGTGCCAGCAGCGTGGGGGCCCTCCCAACTAATGAAAAACTGTTTTTT.

The chain links TRBV24-1 to TRBJ1-5; D gene ambiguous. V was shortened by 3 bases and J by 9 bases, with 8 bases between the two germline ends. Germline V gene data show CDR1 as KGHDR and CDR2 as SFDVKD. The CDR3 is made up of 12 amino acids. The CDR3 nucleotides read TGTGCCACCAGTGATGAGGGTGGGCCCCAGCATTTT. Translated: CATSDEGGPQHF.

The rearrangement joins TRBV19 to TRBJ1-5, with 10 bases identical to TRBD1. The CDR3 has 17 residues. Germline assignment: CDR1 LNHDA and CDR2 SQIVND (reference sequence). V lost 6 bases and J lost 1; bases outside the gene matches: 9. The CDR3 coding sequence is TGTGCCAGTAGCCCACGGGACAGGGGATTGAGCAATCAGCCCCAGCATTTT. It codes for CASSPRDRGLSNQPQHF.

This chain connects TRBV27 to TRBJ1-2; tentative D call: TRBD1 (5 bases). Germline V gives CDR1 MNHEY, CDR2 SMNVEV (reference sequence). The germline V and J ends were trimmed by 4 bases and 1 base, with 7 bases remaining between them. CDR3 length: 13 residues. CDR3 sequence (DNA): TGTGCCAGCAGTTCCGACAGTAACTATGGCTACACCTTC. Translated: CASSSDSNYGYTF.

The V call is TRBV27, the J call TRBJ1-2; 12 bases match TRBD1. V dropped 3 bases and J dropped 7; count of bases not matched to a gene: 6. The V gene's germline CDR1 is MNHEY and CDR2 SMNVEV (reference sequence). The CDR3 is made up of 15 amino acids. In DNA form, the CDR3 reads TGTGCCAGCAGTTTTCAGGGACAGGGGGCTGCTGGCTACACCTTC. It encodes CASSFQGQGAAGYTF.

The V gene is TRBV6-5, the J gene TRBJ1-6; the match to TRBD1 covers 9 bases. Germline-derived CDR1 and CDR2 are MNHEY and SVGAGI. The CDR3 has 15 amino acids. V shed 0 bases and J 9 bases; nucleotides not matched to a gene: 3. CDR3 amino acids: CASSYSTGGSSPLHF. The CDR3 nucleotides read TGTGCCAGCAGTTACTCGACAGGGGGGAGTTCACCCCTCCACTTT.

V is TRBV4-1 and J is TRBJ1-2; 8 positions match TRBD1. In germline, CDR1 is MGHRA, CDR2 YSYEKL. The CDR3 extends over 14 amino acids. Trimming at V came to 0 bases and at J to 9 bases, leaving 6 bases not matched to a gene. The CDR3 here is CASSQEATGERYTF. CDR3 bases: TGCGCCAGCAGCCAAGAGGCGACAGGGGAACGCTACACCTTC.

The V call is TRBV5-1, the J call TRBJ2-1, with TRBD2 identical over 9 bases. Germline V gene data show CDR1 as SGHRS and CDR2 as YFSETQ. The CDR3 is 17 amino acids. J was trimmed by 3 bases and V by 2 bases; bases with no gene match: 9. Here the CDR3 reads CASSFTAPSGDYNEQFF. The CDR3 DNA follows: TGCGCCAGCAGCTTTACCGCGCCTAGCGGGGACTACAATGAGCAGTTCTTC.

In this sample, this clone turned up a few times. The CDR3 region has the DNA TGTGCCAGCAGCACCCCTAGCGGGGGGGCATACGAGCAGTTCTTC. Its protein product is CASSTPSGGAYEQFF. The chain is built from TRBV5-6 and TRBJ2-1; the match to TRBD2 covers 12 bases. J gave up 10 bases and V 4 bases, and 9 bases lay outside the gene matches. CDR3 length equals 15 residues. Germline values: CDR1 SGHDT, CDR2 YYEEEE.